This record concerns one T cell receptor beta chain sequence. Its antigen is currently unknown. TCRdb keeps only in-frame clones here, not all; method: immunoSEQ multiplex PCR. The sample has around 86,000 clones; around 86% are singletons. Focal radiation with ipilimumab CTLA-4 blockade was given to patients with chemo-refractory metastatic non-small-cell lung cancer. Germline V gives CDR1 SNHLY, CDR2 FYNNEI. Trimming removed 4 bases at V and 5 bases at J, with 8 bases between. The CDR3 is made up of 12 amino acids. This record belongs to a study of radiotherapy plus CTLA-4 blockade in lung cancer. Study as a whole: With approximately 30% of patients having disease control, objective responses were seen in about 18%. Study-level points and caveats: The best prediction of response reportedly came from early blood T cell clone dynamics, with interferon-beta. Tumor-origin TCR clones grew in blood after radiotherapy plus ipilimumab.

The sample here was peripheral blood, taken from a patient treated with radiotherapy plus ipilimumab. This sequence originates from a human donor with non-small cell lung cancer who had stable disease on radiotherapy plus ipilimumab. The chain carries TRBV2 and TRBJ1-2; D is unresolved. This chain's CDR3 is CASSGQTYGYTF. The CDR3 bases are TGTGCCAGCAGTGGCCAGACTTATGGCTACACCTTC.